This TCR beta chain was observed in a study of neurological immune-mediated disorders. On this clonotype itself: Its antigen is unknown.

V was clipped by 6 bases and J by 9 bases, with 15 bases between them. Looked up from germline, CDR1 is DFQATT and CDR2 is SNEGSKA (reference sequence). This CDR3 spans 13 amino acids. Findings and caveats of the study: No CDR3 amino acid sequences recurred among expanded clones across subjects, suggesting private repertoires in all groups.

TCRdb fed the 5' RACE reads into MiXCR, producing one record per CDR3 protein. This table holds 49,000 or so distinct CDR3 sequences, around a sixth found once. The TCR sequence derives from a man aged 60 to 75 in good health. The sequenced material came from PBMCs. The chain employs TRBV20-1 and TRBJ1-6; D may be TRBD1 (6 bases). This CDR3 reads CSALPTGGSPLHF. The CDR3 bases are TGCAGTGCCCTACCGACAGGTGGTTCACCCCTCCACTTT.